Listed below are T cell receptor beta chains from one sample, sequenced in a study of control samples from healthy donors and cancer patients. Profiling relied on immunoSEQ multiplex PCR, and the TCRdb table lists in-frame clones only, not all of them. The profile shows 170,000 or so clones, 90% of them singletons. Source material: blood. Source of these receptors: a woman in her forties or fifties in good health. Both conserved end residues are part of each CDR3. The order of the fields is J gene, clone size, D gene, V gene, CDR3 protein, CDR3 DNA. The D gene is left open where the match is weak. Clone size is shown for a subset of rows, as once, few, many or a class of expanded clone.

TRBJ1-4 | NA | NA | TRBV5-1 | CASSLGYGRQEKLFF | TGCGCCAGCAGCTTGGGATACGGGAGGCAAGAAAAACTGTTTTTT
TRBJ2-7 | NA | NA | TRBV4-3 | CASSQVPGESSYEQYF | TGCGCCAGCAGCCAAGTACCAGGGGAGAGCTCCTACGAGCAGTACTTC
TRBJ1-2 | NA | NA | TRBV18 | CASSPPQRGYTF | TGTGCCAGCTCACCACCGCAGCGCGGCTACACCTTC
TRBJ2-3 | NA | NA | TRBV5-6 | CASSPDGRTDTQYF | TGTGCCAGCAGCCCTGATGGGCGCACAGATACGCAGTATTTT
TRBJ2-5 | NA | TRBD1 | TRBV5-8 | CASSLAGGTGDGETQYF | TGTGCCAGCAGCTTGGCGGGTGGGACAGGGGACGGAGAGACCCAGTACTTC
TRBJ2-1 | NA | NA | TRBV15 | CATSRDGGQKQFF | TGTGCCACCAGCAGAGACGGGGGACAGAAGCAGTTCTTC
TRBJ1-3 | NA | NA | TRBV19 | CASRVTGTSGNTIYF | TGTGCCAGTAGGGTTACCGGAACGAGTGGAAACACCATATATTTT
TRBJ1-5 | once | TRBD1 | TRBV19 | CASSMGTGHLNQPQHF | TGTGCCAGTAGTATGGGGACAGGGCACCTCAATCAGCCCCAGCATTTT
TRBJ1-6 | NA | TRBD1 | TRBV7-3 | CASSLQGDSSPLHF | TGTGCCAGCAGCCTACAGGGGGATAGTTCACCCCTCCACTTT
TRBJ1-1 | NA | TRBD1 | TRBV12-3/TRBV12-4 | CASRDRVEAFF | TGTGCCAGCAGGGACAGGGTGGAGGCTTTCTTT
TRBJ1-6 | NA | NA | TRBV28 | CASSFLQNNSPLHF | TGTGCCAGCAGTTTTCTACAAAATAATTCACCCCTCCACTTT
TRBJ1-5 | NA | NA | TRBV27 | CASRQALRGNQPQHF | TGTGCCAGCAGACAAGCCTTGCGCGGGAATCAGCCCCAGCATTTT
TRBJ1-4 | NA | NA | TRBV28 | CASSPTGRFQPNEKLFF | TGTGCCAGCAGCCCTACAGGGAGATTCCAACCTAATGAAAAACTGTTTTTT
TRBJ1-6 | NA | NA | TRBV4-1 | CASSQGVQSNSPLHF | TGCGCCAGCAGCCAAGGAGTACAATCTAATTCACCCCTCCACTTT
TRBJ1-1 | NA | NA | TRBV7-8 | CASSLRRDLNTEAFF | TGTGCCAGCAGCTTACGTAGGGACTTGAACACTGAAGCTTTCTTT
TRBJ2-7 | NA | TRBD1 | TRBV18 | CASSQSRGQYEQYF | TGTGCCAGCTCACAATCTAGGGGGCAGTACGAGCAGTACTTC
TRBJ1-1 | NA | NA | TRBV10-3 | CAISNKANTEAFF | TGTGCCATCAGTAACAAGGCGAACACTGAAGCTTTCTTT
TRBJ1-5 | NA | TRBD1 | TRBV18 | CASSPGQNQPQHF | TGTGCCAGCTCTCCGGGACAGAATCAGCCCCAGCATTTT
TRBJ1-1 | NA | NA | TRBV18 | CASSPRQNTEAFF | TGTGCCAGCTCACCACGGCAGAACACTGAAGCTTTCTTT
TRBJ2-3 | NA | TRBD2 | TRBV19 | CASSLESSGRDTQYF | TGTGCCAGTAGTTTAGAGTCTAGCGGGAGAGATACGCAGTATTTT
TRBJ2-3 | NA | NA | TRBV18 | CASSPPMSQIDTQYF | TGTGCCAGCTCACCACCGATGAGTCAGATAGATACGCAGTATTTT
TRBJ2-3 | NA | NA | TRBV28 | CASTTRDTTDTQYF | TGTGCCAGCACAACCCGGGACACCACAGATACGCAGTATTTT
TRBJ1-1 | NA | NA | TRBV7-2 | CARGRGTEAFF | TGTGCAAGGGGGAGGGGCACTGAAGCTTTCTTT
TRBJ2-7 | NA | TRBD2 | TRBV18 | CASSWTSRAYEQYF | TGTGCCAGCTCATGGACTAGCCGTGCCTACGAGCAGTACTTC
TRBJ2-7 | NA | NA | TRBV3-1/TRBV3-2 | CASSQEEGGFRYEQYF | TGTGCCAGCAGCCAAGAGGAGGGGGGCTTTCGCTACGAGCAGTACTTC
TRBJ1-1 | NA | TRBD1 | TRBV6-2/TRBV6-3 | CASSSPQGGYTEAFF | TGTGCCAGCAGTTCCCCCCAGGGGGGTTACACTGAAGCTTTCTTT
TRBJ2-3 | NA | NA | TRBV18 | CASSRSTDTQYF | TGTGCCAGCTCCCGAAGCACAGATACGCAGTATTTT
TRBJ1-2 | NA | NA | TRBV5-1 | CASSESVGVGYGYTF | TGCGCCAGCAGCGAGTCGGTCGGGGTAGGCTATGGCTACACCTTC
TRBJ2-2 | NA | TRBD2 | TRBV7-2 | CASSLDSGGSTGELFF | TGTGCCAGCAGCTTAGACTCGGGGGGAAGCACCGGGGAGCTGTTTTTT
TRBJ1-3 | few | NA | TRBV7-3 | CASSLTGGTGNTIYF | TGTGCCAGCAGCTTAACGGGGGGCACTGGAAACACCATATATTTT
TRBJ1-1 | NA | NA | TRBV20-1 | CSASGHASEIEAFF | TGCAGTGCGAGTGGACACGCCAGCGAGATTGAAGCTTTCTTT
TRBJ1-5 | NA | TRBD1 | TRBV6-2/TRBV6-3 | CASSNSGGGLQPQHF | TGTGCCAGCAGCAATTCAGGGGGCGGTTTACAGCCCCAGCATTTT
TRBJ1-5 | few | NA | TRBV28 | CASSLRLSNQPQHF | TGTGCCAGCAGTTTAAGGCTTAGCAATCAGCCCCAGCATTTT
TRBJ1-3 | NA | NA | TRBV28 | CASRRRRSGNTIYF | TGTGCCAGCAGACGTCGACGCTCTGGAAACACCATATATTTT
TRBJ1-1 | NA | NA | TRBV4-1 | CASSQDMRGMNTEAFF | TGCGCCAGCAGCCAAGATATGCGGGGGATGAACACTGAAGCTTTCTTT
TRBJ2-5 | NA | NA | TRBV15 | CATSRDVSRGETQYF | TGTGCCACCAGCAGAGATGTTAGCCGGGGAGAGACCCAGTACTTC
TRBJ1-3 | NA | NA | TRBV7-2 | CASSPLVSGSGNTIYF | TGTGCCAGCAGCCCCTTAGTATCGGGGTCTGGAAACACCATATATTTT
TRBJ1-1 | few | NA | TRBV7-2 | CASSLKGGTEAFF | TGTGCCAGCAGTCTAAAAGGGGGGACTGAAGCTTTCTTT
TRBJ2-1 | NA | TRBD2 | TRBV2 | CASKTWGGRLSYNEQFF | TGTGCCAGCAAGACTTGGGGCGGGAGGTTGTCCTACAATGAGCAGTTCTTC
TRBJ1-6 | once | TRBD1 | TRBV3-1/TRBV3-2 | CASSQATGVNSPLHF | TGTGCCAGCAGCCAAGCGACAGGGGTTAATTCACCCCTCCACTTT
TRBJ1-1 | NA | NA | TRBV6-2/TRBV6-3 | CASSYSRSTEAFF | TGTGCCAGCAGTTACTCGAGATCCACTGAAGCTTTCTTT
TRBJ1-6 | NA | NA | TRBV25-1 | CASSAPTSWGHNSPLHF | TGTGCCAGCAGTGCGCCGACAAGTTGGGGACATAATTCACCCCTCCACTTT
TRBJ2-5 | NA | TRBD2 | TRBV7-9 | CASSLDPRTSTREAQYF | TGTGCCAGCAGCTTAGACCCCAGGACTAGCACGAGAGAGGCCCAGTACTTC
TRBJ2-3 | NA | TRBD1 | TRBV4-1 | CASSQQGARTDTQYF | TGCGCCAGCAGCCAACAGGGGGCGCGGACAGATACGCAGTATTTT
TRBJ2-2 | NA | NA | TRBV29-1 | CSVADRHLTGELFF | TGCAGCGTTGCCGACAGACACCTCACCGGGGAGCTGTTTTTT
TRBJ1-2 | once | TRBD1 | TRBV27 | CASSLQGSDGYTF | TGTGCCAGCAGTCTACAGGGGAGTGATGGCTACACCTTC
TRBJ2-7 | NA | TRBD2 | TRBV6-6 | CASRVLAGSYEQYF | TGTGCCAGCAGGGTACTAGCGGGATCCTACGAGCAGTACTTC
TRBJ2-5 | once | NA | TRBV5-6 | CASSLGFTVQETQYF | TGTGCCAGCAGCTTGGGATTCACGGTCCAAGAGACCCAGTACTTC
TRBJ1-5 | NA | NA | TRBV6-2/TRBV6-3 | CASSYGVRNQPQHF | TGTGCCAGCAGTTACGGGGTCCGTAATCAGCCCCAGCATTTT
TRBJ2-2 | NA | NA | TRBV27 | CASSLISGLRPVELFF | TGTGCCAGCAGCCTTATTTCGGGCCTTCGGCCCGTGGAGCTGTTTTTT
TRBJ1-2 | NA | TRBD1 | TRBV28 | CASNRYRGYYGYTF | TGTGCCAGCAACAGATACAGGGGGTACTATGGCTACACCTTC
TRBJ2-7 | NA | NA | TRBV6-5 | CASSTWLESSYEQYF | TGTGCCAGCAGTACCTGGCTAGAGAGCTCCTACGAGCAGTACTTC
TRBJ2-1 | NA | TRBD2 | TRBV4-2 | CASSQDPGTSGNNEQFF | TGTGCCAGCAGCCAAGATCCCGGGACTAGCGGGAACAATGAGCAGTTCTTC
TRBJ2-7 | NA | NA | TRBV28 | CASISGSLYEQYF | TGTGCCAGCATATCGGGGTCCCTATACGAGCAGTACTTC
TRBJ2-7 | NA | TRBD1 | TRBV18 | CASSSGTALGEQYF | TGTGCCAGCTCATCCGGGACAGCTCTCGGGGAGCAGTACTTC
TRBJ2-7 | NA | TRBD2 | TRBV6-5 | CASSVAGGYEQYF | TGTGCCAGCTCAGTAGCGGGGGGCTACGAGCAGTACTTC
TRBJ1-1 | NA | TRBD1 | TRBV28 | CASSSNRGLWTEAFF | TGTGCCAGCAGTAGCAACAGGGGACTTTGGACTGAAGCTTTCTTT
TRBJ2-7 | NA | NA | TRBV28 | CASSLGGGYEQYF | TGTGCCAGCAGTTTGGGTGGGGGCTACGAGCAGTACTTC
TRBJ2-7 | few | NA | TRBV12-3/TRBV12-4 | CASSLTNTEQYF | TGTGCCAGCAGTTTAACAAATACCGAGCAGTACTTC